The 27 T cell receptor beta chains below were found in one sample sequenced in a study of T cell responses to AZD1222 COVID-19 vaccine. Measured with immunoSEQ multiplex PCR; TCRdb has only the in-frame clones, and not every one. Of about 130,000 clones in the sample, around 90% were seen once. The sequenced sample was peripheral blood, obtained on day 0 of AZD1222 vaccination. The source is an adult in good health.

The chain joins TRBV5-4 to TRBJ1-1, with D perhaps matching TRBD1 (5 bases). The V gene's germline CDR1 is SGHNT and CDR2 YYREEE (reference sequence). The CDR3 spans 14 residues. Trimming took 0 bases from V and 7 from J, leaving 13 bases between them. CDR3 loop: CASSLGVGGYEAFF. CDR3 sequence (DNA): TGTGCCAGCAGCTTGGGGGTTGGGGGATATGAAGCTTTCTTT.

As DNA, the CDR3 is TGTGCCAGCAGTGAAGGGCAGGGGTATAACTATGGCTACACCTTC. Amino acids: CASSEGQGYNYGYTF. V gene TRBV6-4 combines with J gene TRBJ1-2; tentative D call: TRBD1 (6 bases). CDR3 length: 15 residues. In germline, CDR1 is MRHNA, CDR2 SNTAGT. The V and J ends lost 3 bases and 1 base respectively, with 12 bases between them.

Turning to this clone: Sequence at one end of the junction differs from germline and may be a read error. This chain joins TRBV7-7 and TRBJ2-1; D gene uncertain. The CDR3 length is 19 residues. The germline V gene has CDR1 SSHAT and CDR2 FNYEAQ (reference sequence). The CDR3 protein is CASSPGIRYRIISYNEQFF. CDR3 coding DNA: TGTGCTAGCAGCCCCGGAATTCGGTATAGGATCATCTCCTACAATGAGCAGTTCTTC. The full variable domain, with the rest looked up from reference TRBV7-7 and TRBJ2-1, is GAGVSQSPRYKVTKRGQDVTLRCDPISSHATLYWYQQALGQGPEFLTYFNYEAQPDKSGLPSDRFSAERPEGSISTLTIQRTEQRDSAMYRCASSPGIRYRIISYNEQFFGPGTRLTVL.

The chain carries TRBV28 and TRBJ2-3; 11 bases match TRBD2. Unmatched junction bases numbered 18, after V lost 10 bases and J lost 9 bases. Per germline, CDR1 MDHEN and CDR2 SYDVKM. The CDR3 length is 16 residues. DNA of the CDR3: TGTGCCACCTCCTTTGCGCGACTAGCGGGATCCGTGACGCAGTATTTT. Its translation is CATSFARLAGSVTQYF.

The gene calls are TRBV3-1 (or the pseudogene TRBV3-2) and TRBJ1-1; D remains unclear. The germline gives CDR1 LGHDT, CDR2 YNNKEL (reference sequence). The CDR3 covers 14 residues. V lost 1 base, J lost 1 base, and 7 bases lay in between. In DNA, the CDR3 is TGTGCCAGCAGCCAAGGGCCTAGGAACACTGAAGCTTTCTTT. Translating gives CASSQGPRNTEAFF.

This clone was found a few times. The chain employs TRBV25-1 and TRBJ1-1; D possibly corresponds to TRBD1 (6 bases). This CDR3 contains 13 residues. Germline V CDR1 and CDR2: MGHDK, SYGVNS. The V gene lost 8 bases and the J gene lost 4 bases, with 14 bases spanning the gap. In nucleotides, the CDR3 is TGTGCCAGCCTACCGGGGGCGAGCACTGAAGCTTTCTTT. Translating gives CASLPGASTEAFF.

V usage is TRBV9 and J usage is TRBJ2-7; the match to TRBD2 covers 8 bases. V was pared by 3 bases and J by 4 bases, with 9 bases of the junction left unmatched. This CDR3 region has 15 residues. Per germline, CDR1 SGDLS and CDR2 YYNGEE. The CDR3 spells CASSEGGSGSYEQYF. The CDR3, as DNA: TGTGCCAGCAGCGAGGGGGGCAGCGGGAGTTACGAGCAGTACTTC. Combining the CDR3 with reference TRBV9 and TRBJ2-7 gives the whole variable domain DSGVTQTPKHLITATGQRVTLRCSPRSGDLSVYWYQQSLDQGLQFLIQYYNGEERAKGNILERFSAQQFPDLHSELNLSSLELGDSALYFCASSEGGSGSYEQYFGPGTRLTVT.

The chain combines TRBV19 with TRBJ2-3; 10 nucleotides line up with TRBD2. There are 16 residues in the CDR3. Trimming at V came to 3 bases and at J to 5 bases, leaving 8 bases not matched to a gene. Germline V gene data show CDR1 as LNHDA and CDR2 as SQIVND (reference sequence). CDR3: CASSMALAGWEDTQYF. The CDR3 nucleotides read TGTGCCAGTAGTATGGCACTAGCGGGATGGGAAGATACGCAGTATTTT.

J is TRBJ1-1 and V is TRBV25-1; D remains ambiguous. CDR3 length equals 13 residues. V was pared by 4 bases and J by 3 bases, with 9 bases between. Looked up from germline, CDR1 is MGHDK and CDR2 is SYGVNS. CDR3 coding DNA: TGTGCCAGCAGTGGGGCCCCGGACACTGAAGCTTTCTTT. This sequence encodes CASSGAPDTEAFF.

The J gene is TRBJ2-1, the V gene TRBV28, with D perhaps TRBD2 (6 bases). V was clipped by 6 bases and J by 0 bases, with 12 bases between them. CDR1 is MDHEN, CDR2 SYDVKM, per germline. The CDR3 totals 15 residues. CDR3 sequence: CASSPPSDSYNEQFF. The CDR3 nucleotides are TGTGCCAGCAGCCCTCCTAGCGACTCCTACAATGAGCAGTTCTTC.

The chain couples TRBV7-9 to TRBJ2-7, with TRBD1 matching 11 bases. Trimming took 5 bases from V and 5 from J; bases not matched to a gene: 11. Germline assignment: CDR1 SEHNR and CDR2 FQNEAQ (reference sequence). The CDR3 runs to 16 residues. CDR3 in amino acids: CASSPGQGAFRDEQYF. The CDR3 DNA reads TGTGCCAGCAGCCCCGGACAGGGGGCGTTTCGGGACGAGCAGTACTTC.

J is TRBJ1-5 and V is TRBV18; no definite D call. CDR1 and CDR2 (germline): KGHSH, LQKENI. Trimming took 3 bases from V and 2 from J, leaving 14 bases between them. CDR3 size: 16 residues. The CDR3 coding sequence is TGTGCCAGCTCACCCAACCGAGGTGGGGGCAATCAGCCCCAGCATTTT. Translated: CASSPNRGGGNQPQHF.

This chain joins TRBV13 and TRBJ2-7, with 8 bases lining up with TRBD2. Germline CDR1 is PRHDT and CDR2 is FYEKMQ (reference sequence). The trim removed 5 bases at V and 3 bases at J, leaving 6 bases unmatched. The CDR3 contains 14 residues. CDR3 DNA: TGTGCCAGCAGCCCGGGACTAGATATCTACGAGCAGTACTTC. Protein product: CASSPGLDIYEQYF. Drawing the rest from reference TRBV13 and TRBJ2-7, the complete variable domain is AAGVIQSPRHLIKEKRETATLKCYPIPRHDTVYWYQQGPGQDPQFLISFYEKMQSDKGSIPDRFSAQQFSDYHSELNMSSLELGDSALYFCASSPGLDIYEQYFGPGTRLTVT.

The chain uses TRBV7-9 and TRBJ1-3, with 8 bases identical to TRBD1. Trimming removed 5 bases from V and 0 bases from J; junction bases left unmatched: 3. Germline CDR1 is SEHNR and CDR2 is FQNEAQ (reference sequence). The CDR3 sequence is 15 residues long. CDR3 sequence: CASSADRDSGNTIYF. The CDR3, as DNA: TGTGCCAGCAGCGCGGACAGGGACTCTGGAAACACCATATATTTT.

The CDR3 nucleotides read TGTGCCAGCAGCTTGACAGGTGCCATCTATAATTCACCCCTCCACTTT. Encoded protein: CASSLTGAIYNSPLHF. This chain uses TRBV11-2 with TRBJ1-6; TRBD1 is a possible D gene (6 bases). The CDR3 is 16 residues long. Trimming shortened V by 3 bases and J by 3 bases, and 12 bases separated the two germline ends. Per the germline V gene, CDR1 is SGHAT and CDR2 is FQNNGV. Variable domain in full (rest from reference TRBV11-2 and TRBJ1-6): EAGVAQSPRYKIIEKRQSVAFWCNPISGHATLYWYQQILGQGPKLLIQFQNNGVVDDSQLPKDRFSAERLKGVDSTLKIQPAKLEDSAVYLCASSLTGAIYNSPLHFGNGTRLTVT.

The chain carries TRBV6-2 or TRBV6-3 and TRBJ1-5; 7 positions agree with TRBD1. The CDR3 totals 15 residues. V shed 4 bases, J shed 6 bases, and the junction held 9 bases outside the gene matches. Germline V gene lookup returns CDR1 MNHEY and CDR2 SVGEGT. The CDR3 spells CASSSDDREGQPQHF. The CDR3 DNA sequence: TGTGCCAGCAGTTCCGACGACAGGGAGGGTCAGCCCCAGCATTTT.

The chain recombines TRBV20-1 with TRBJ1-5; the D gene is possibly TRBD1 (6 bases). Trimming shortened V by 6 bases and J by 6 bases, and 18 bases separated the two germline ends. Germline lookup yields CDR1 DFQATT and CDR2 SNEGSKA (reference sequence). This CDR3 spans 14 amino acids. Written as DNA, the CDR3 is TGCAGTGCCAGTCCCCCAACAGGGATTCAGCCCCAGCATTTT. This codes for CSASPPTGIQPQHF.

The rearrangement links TRBV24-1 to TRBJ2-5, with D possibly TRBD2 on 6 matching bases. CDR1 and CDR2 from the germline V gene are KGHDR and SFDVKD. CDR3 size: 16 residues. Trimming removed 0 bases at V and 0 bases at J, with 10 bases between. In DNA, the CDR3 is TGTGCCACCAGTGATTTGGAGGAGGGTAACCAAGAGACCCAGTACTTC. It translates to CATSDLEEGNQETQYF.

The V call is TRBV28, the J call TRBJ1-1; D may be TRBD1 (5 bases). The length of the CDR3 is 16 residues. Germline assignment: CDR1 MDHEN and CDR2 SYDVKM. V lost 5 bases and J 4 bases, leaving 20 bases between the germline ends. CDR3 region: CASSRAGWVLGTEAFF. The CDR3 region has the DNA TGTGCCAGCAGTCGGGCAGGGTGGGTTTTGGGCACTGAAGCTTTCTTT. The full variable domain, completed using reference TRBV28 and TRBJ1-1, is DVKVTQSSRYLVKRTGEKVFLECVQDMDHENMFWYRQDPGLGLRLIYFSYDVKMKEKGDIPEGYSVSREKKERFSLILESASTNQTSMYLCASSRAGWVLGTEAFFGQGTRLTVV.

The chain is built from TRBV6-2 or TRBV6-3 and TRBJ2-7; 7 nucleotides line up with TRBD1. CDR1 and CDR2 from the germline V gene are MNHEY and SVGEGT. V was pared by 5 bases and J by 1 base, with 8 bases of the junction left unmatched. This CDR3 comprises 15 residues. The chain's CDR3 is CASSDRQGASYEQYF. The DNA for the CDR3 is TGTGCCAGCAGTGATAGACAGGGTGCATCCTACGAGCAGTACTTC.

The chain recombines TRBV7-2 with TRBJ2-7, with 11 bases matching TRBD2. V dropped 5 bases and J dropped 7; count of bases not matched to a gene: 13. This CDR3 spans 16 amino acids. Germline V gives CDR1 SGHTA, CDR2 FQGNSA. The CDR3 loop reads CASSPDRPLAGGEQYF. The CDR3 nucleotides are TGTGCCAGCAGCCCGGATAGGCCCCTAGCGGGGGGAGAGCAGTACTTC.

This clone was seen a single time. The rearrangement uses TRBV18 and TRBJ2-7; 11 positions agree with TRBD2. Germline-derived CDR1 and CDR2 are KGHSH and LQKENI. After removal of 4 bases from V and 4 bases from J, the junction contained 6 bases not matched to a gene. CDR3 length: 15 residues. As DNA, the CDR3 is TGTGCCAGCTCACTCGGGACTAGCGGACAGTACGAGCAGTACTTC. This codes for CASSLGTSGQYEQYF.

Written as DNA, the CDR3 is TGTGCCACCAGCAGAGATGCCGTGGGCGTCGAGCAGTACTTC. Its protein product is CATSRDAVGVEQYF. V usage is TRBV15 and J usage is TRBJ2-7, with D unclear. Germline loops: CDR1 LNHNV, CDR2 YYDKDF (reference sequence). Trimming took off 0 bases at V and 6 bases at J, with 12 bases between the two ends. This CDR3 contains 14 residues.

This clone was counted a single time. The rearrangement joins TRBV4-1 to TRBJ2-7; 12 positions agree with TRBD2. From germline, CDR1 is MGHRA and CDR2 YSYEKL. The CDR3 is made up of 18 amino acids. The V and J ends lost 5 bases and 7 bases, in that order; junction bases with no gene match: 18. For the CDR3, the DNA is TGCGCCAGCAGCTATGGATTCCGACTAGCGGGAGATCAGGAAGAGCAGTACTTC. It codes for CASSYGFRLAGDQEEQYF.

The rearrangement links TRBV6-5 to TRBJ1-2; D is perhaps TRBD1 (6 bases). Trimming took off 2 bases at V and 12 bases at J, with 16 bases between the two ends. Germline assignment: CDR1 MNHEY and CDR2 SVGAGI. The length of the CDR3 is 13 residues. The CDR3 region is CASSYGQGGGDTF. CDR3 DNA: TGTGCCAGCAGTTACGGGCAGGGAGGGGGAGACACCTTC.

The V gene is TRBV7-7, the J gene TRBJ2-1, with D possibly being TRBD2 (6 bases). V was shortened by 6 bases and J by 2 bases, with 14 bases between the two germline ends. The germline V gene has CDR1 SSHAT and CDR2 FNYEAQ (reference sequence). The CDR3 sequence is 15 residues long. The CDR3 loop is CASSSGTSPYNEQFF. In nucleotides, the CDR3 is TGTGCCAGCAGTTCCGGGACTTCACCCTACAATGAGCAGTTCTTC.

The rearrangement joins TRBV24-1 to TRBJ2-1; 9 bases fit TRBD2. The junction had 3 bases not matched to a gene; V was cut back by 4 bases and J by 9 bases. The CDR3 is 13 amino acids. Germline V lookup: CDR1 KGHDR, CDR2 SFDVKD. CDR3 in DNA: TGTGCCACCAGTGACCCTAGCGGGACTGAGCAGTTCTTC. Translated: CATSDPSGTEQFF.